This T cell receptor beta chain was recorded in a study of cytomegalovirus exposure and HLA in healthy donors. Study-wide findings and caveats: Donors belonging to an Asian-associated ancestry cluster reportedly showed fewer N-insertions in productive TCRs than the approximately 670-donor mean, according to what a later analysis found. In a later analysis, 17,000 or so TCR beta sequences were associated with HLA alleles at 0.05 false discovery rate.

The CDR3 runs to 15 residues. Germline V gene lookup returns CDR1 LNHNV and CDR2 YYDKDF (reference sequence). V was clipped by 1 base and J by 4 bases; unmatched bases: 6. The PCR ran on 60 Vbeta and 13 Jbeta primers. Assay used: immunoSEQ multiplex PCR; TCRdb lists only in-frame clones, some missing. Here the sample spans about 100,000 clones, around 80% being singletons. Concerning this clone: Its antigen is unknown.

This TCR was sampled from a man between 35 and 55 years old in good health and CMV-seropositive. The chain links TRBV15 to TRBJ2-5; 7 positions match TRBD2. The sample comprised PBMCs. The CDR3 DNA reads TGTGCCACCAGCAGAGGTAACGGGAGGAGAGAGACCCAGTACTTC. Amino acids: CATSRGNGRRETQYF. The whole variable domain, remainder taken from reference TRBV15 and TRBJ2-5, is DAMVIQNPRYQVTQFGKPVTLSCSQTLNHNVMYWYQQKSSQAPKLLFHYYDKDFNNEADTPDNFQSRRPNTSFCFLDIRSPGLGDTAMYLCATSRGNGRRETQYFGPGTRLLVL.